This T cell receptor (beta chain) was observed in a study of blood T cell repertoires in COVID-19. Only one count was recorded for this clone. Clones were sequenced by immunoSEQ multiplex PCR, and TCRdb holds only the in-frame ones, with some missing. The sample yields some 250,000 clones, 75% to 90% seen once. The source is a man aged 35 to 55 who had recovered from COVID-19. Source material: PBMCs or T cells enriched from blood (not recorded which).

The CDR3 nucleotides are TGTGCCAGCTCACCACGAGTCATGAACACTGAAGCTTTCTTT. This sequence encodes CASSPRVMNTEAFF. The chain links TRBV18 to TRBJ1-1, with no clear D. V was cut by 1 base and J by 0 bases, with 6 bases left in between. Per the germline V gene, CDR1 is KGHSH and CDR2 is LQKENI. The CDR3 totals 14 residues.